This record covers a single TCR beta chain. Its antigen is unidentified. Germline CDR1 and CDR2: SEHNR and FQNEAQ (reference sequence). The J segment lost 10 bases and the V segment lost 5 bases, leaving 11 bases of the junction unmatched. This CDR3 has 15 residues. Data came from immunoSEQ multiplex PCR; TCRdb stores just in-frame clones and leaves some out. The profile shows roughly 5,500 clones, 95% to 98% of them singletons. This record belongs to a study of naive CD8 T cells in extremely preterm neonates. Turning to the study itself: Reported adult age range differs: about 24-55 years versus about 20-50 years. Study observations and caveats: Term neonates more than 0.3%, young children roughly 0.027%, adults 0.01%; preterm neonates shared roughly 2.8%. Preterm infants showed shorter CDR3s, fewer N additions and less trimming than older groups.

The TCR sequence derives from a human donor in good health. The sequencing sample was made of naive CD8+ T cells from blood. The chain employs TRBV7-9 and TRBJ2-6; 7 nucleotides line up with TRBD1. CDR3 nucleotides: TGTGCCAGCAGCCCACCGACAGGGCTGCTTAACGTCCTGACTTTC. This codes for CASSPPTGLLNVLTF.